This TCR beta chain was profiled in a study of yellow fever vaccine responses in identical twins. Study results and caveats: Reportedly, the T cell response mounted by twins to vaccine seemed partly convergent, partly personalized.

J was trimmed by 3 bases and V by 6 bases; bases with no gene match: 4. The CDR3 is made up of 13 amino acids. Germline CDR1 is SQVTM and CDR2 is ANQGSEA. In TCRdb, the RT-PCR reads were re-called with MiXCR into one record per CDR3 protein. This table has several thousand distinct CDR3 sequences, 70% to 90% appearing once. With regard to this clonotype: The antigen is undetermined.

The chain couples TRBV29-1 to TRBJ2-1; 8 nucleotides match TRBD1. The starting material was T cells from blood (PBMCs), unsorted or a sorted subset (not recorded which), obtained before or after yellow fever vaccination (not recorded which). The clonotype comes from a woman between 18 and 29 years old who received the yellow fever vaccine. CDR3 in DNA: TGCAGCGTGACGGACAGGGTCTACAATGAGCAGTTCTTC. It translates to CSVTDRVYNEQFF.